The 15 T cell receptor beta chains reported below all come from one sample, sequenced in a study of shared clonotypes between healthy human individuals. The data were produced by immunoSEQ multiplex PCR, yet TCRdb's version contains in-frame clones alone and is incomplete. The sample has around 2,000,000 clones, roughly 94% seen once. Sequenced material: naive CD4+ T cells sorted from blood. Described subset: CD45RA+ positively selected. The receptors here all came from a man aged 18 to 35 in good health.

The chain carries TRBV18 and TRBJ2-7, with 8 nucleotides matching TRBD2. J lost 1 base, V lost 6 bases, and 8 bases had no gene match. The CDR3 is 15 residues long. Germline V lookup: CDR1 KGHSH, CDR2 LQKENI. The CDR3 bases are TGTGCCAGCTCTCCAGAGGCGGGGGGTTCCTACGAGCAGTACTTC. This codes for CASSPEAGGSYEQYF. The variable domain in full, completed from reference TRBV18 and TRBJ2-7, reads NAGVMQNPRHLVRRRGQEARLRCSPMKGHSHVYWYRQLPEEGLKFMVYLQKENIIDESGMPKERFSAEFPKEGPSILRIQQVVRGDSAAYFCASSPEAGGSYEQYFGPGTRLTVT.

The chain is built from TRBV5-3 and TRBJ1-1, with a tentative D call TRBD1 (6 bases). TRBV5-3 is designated an ORF whose function remains uncertain. The CDR3 contains 15 residues. V was shortened by 5 bases and J by 7 bases, with 21 bases between the two germline ends. The chain's CDR3 is CARSPGTNLSGEAFF. The CDR3 coding sequence is TGTGCCAGAAGTCCCGGGACAAACCTTTCTGGTGAAGCTTTCTTT.

J is TRBJ2-7 and V is TRBV7-2; 8 bases map to TRBD1. With 5 bases clipped from V and 7 bases from J, the junction kept 4 bases outside the gene matches. Germline V gene data show CDR1 as SGHTA and CDR2 as FQGNSA. This CDR3 comprises 12 residues. The CDR3 is CASSRGQGEQYF. DNA for the CDR3: TGTGCCAGCAGCCGAGGACAGGGTGAGCAGTACTTC.

CDR3 nucleotides: TGTGCCAGTAGTTCCCACCTTTCCGGACAGACGAACAATGAGCAGTTCTTC. Protein product: CASSSHLSGQTNNEQFF. The chain recombines TRBV19 with TRBJ2-1; the D gene is possibly TRBD1 (6 bases). Germline V gives CDR1 LNHDA, CDR2 SQIVND (reference sequence). The CDR3 is 17 residues long. Trimming left V 5 bases short and J 5 bases short, with 22 bases between.

This chain links TRBV5-1 with TRBJ2-5; the D gene is possibly TRBD1 (5 bases). This CDR3 is 12 amino acids long. The germline V gene encodes CDR1 SGHRS and CDR2 YFSETQ. V lost 6 bases, J lost 5 bases, and 11 bases lay in between. CDR3 DNA sequence: TGCGCCAGCAATGACAGACAGGAGACCCAGTACTTC. This translates into CASNDRQETQYF.

The chain couples TRBV30 to TRBJ2-5; no clear D. Trimming took off 0 bases at V and 7 bases at J, with 12 bases between the two ends. The CDR3 contains 13 residues. Germline-derived CDR1 and CDR2 are GTSNPN and SVGIG (reference sequence). The DNA for the CDR3 is TGTGCCTGGAGTGTACCAGTAGTAGGGACCCAGTACTTC. It translates to CAWSVPVVGTQYF.

The rearrangement joins TRBV2 to TRBJ1-5; 7 bases agree with TRBD1. Trimming cost V 5 bases and J 0 bases; bases outside gene matches: 13. CDR3 length equals 18 residues. CDR1 SNHLY and CDR2 FYNNEI come from the germline V gene. In DNA, the CDR3 is TGTGCCAGCAGTCCCCCCGGCAGGGGGGGATATAGCAATCAGCCCCAGCATTTT. This codes for CASSPPGRGGYSNQPQHF. Supplemented by reference TRBV2 and TRBJ1-5, the full variable domain reads EPEVTQTPSHQVTQMGQEVILRCVPISNHLYFYWYRQILGQKVEFLVSFYNNEISEKSEIFDDQFSVERPDGSNFTLKIRSTKLEDSAMYFCASSPPGRGGYSNQPQHFGDGTRLSIL.

Concerning this clone: Other nucleotide sequences from this sample produce the same CDR3. V usage is TRBV5-1 and J usage is TRBJ2-7, with D perhaps matching TRBD2 (6 bases). V was shortened by 4 bases and J by 2 bases, with 13 bases between the two germline ends. This CDR3 is 14 amino acids long. From germline, CDR1 is SGHRS and CDR2 YFSETQ. The CDR3 is CASSRTGEPYEQYF. The CDR3 DNA is TGCGCCAGCAGCCGTACGGGGGAACCCTACGAGCAGTACTTC.

This clone was observed a single time. The chain has TRBV5-5 and TRBJ2-7, with 7 bases fitting TRBD1. The CDR3 has 13 amino acids. Germline assignment: CDR1 SGHKS and CDR2 YYEKEE (reference sequence). Trimming at V came to 2 bases and at J to 6 bases, leaving 5 bases not matched to a gene. The CDR3 DNA follows: TGTGCCAGCAGCTTCACAGGGGTACCCGAGCAGTACTTC. Protein product: CASSFTGVPEQYF.

V usage is TRBV7-2 and J usage is TRBJ1-2; no clear D gene. V was clipped by 3 bases and J by 3 bases, with 8 bases between them. There are 13 residues in the CDR3. CDR1 and CDR2 from the germline V gene are SGHTA and FQGNSA. CDR3 sequence reads: CASSLAQDYGYTF. The CDR3 DNA sequence: TGTGCCAGCAGCTTGGCCCAAGACTATGGCTACACCTTC.

A note on this clone: Other DNA sequences from this sample encode an identical CDR3 as well. This chain's CDR3 is CASSVGRGDSPLHF. The CDR3 coding sequence is TGTGCCAGCAGCGTAGGGAGGGGTGATTCACCCCTCCACTTT. This sequence joins TRBV9 and TRBJ1-6; possibly TRBD1 for D (5 bases). V was cut by 0 bases and J by 8 bases, with 9 bases left in between. The CDR3 length is 14 residues. Germline V gene data show CDR1 as SGDLS and CDR2 as YYNGEE.

This chain connects TRBV9 to TRBJ2-5; D gene uncertain. The CDR3 has 14 amino acids. V was trimmed by 0 bases and J by 5 bases, leaving 11 bases between them. Germline V CDR1 and CDR2: SGDLS, YYNGEE. In DNA, the CDR3 is TGTGCCAGCAGCGTAGACGAGCGCGTGGAGACCCAGTACTTC. Its protein is CASSVDERVETQYF.

Details on this clone: Other nucleotide sequences in the sample specify the same CDR3. The rearrangement uses TRBV5-1 and TRBJ2-7; 8 bases are a match to TRBD2. The CDR3 totals 15 residues. V shed 0 bases and J 4 bases; nucleotides not matched to a gene: 6. Germline V gene sequence: CDR1 SGHRS, CDR2 YFSETQ. DNA for the CDR3: TGCGCCAGCAGCTTGGGGTCTAGCGGGCCATACGAGCAGTACTTC. This sequence encodes CASSLGSSGPYEQYF.

V gene TRBV2 combines with J gene TRBJ1-1; 9 bases are a match to TRBD1. This CDR3 has 13 residues. The V segment lost 6 bases and the J segment 7 bases; nucleotides outside the gene matches: 6. Germline lookup yields CDR1 SNHLY and CDR2 FYNNEI. CDR3 in amino acids: CASRQQGAGEAFF. The DNA for the CDR3 is TGTGCCAGCAGACAACAGGGGGCGGGTGAAGCTTTCTTT.

Of note for this clone: One end of the junction does not line up with germline, which may come from a read error. The chain joins TRBV7-7 to TRBJ2-3, with D uncertain. There are 13 residues in the CDR3. CDR1 is SSHAT, CDR2 FNYEAQ, per germline (reference sequence). The CDR3 reads CASSATMTDTQYF. In DNA, the CDR3 is TGTGCTAGCAGCGCAACTATGACAGATACGCAGTATTTT. Full variable domain (remainder filled in from reference TRBV7-7 and TRBJ2-3): GAGVSQSPRYKVTKRGQDVTLRCDPISSHATLYWYQQALGQGPEFLTYFNYEAQPDKSGLPSDRFSAERPEGSISTLTIQRTEQRDSAMYRCASSATMTDTQYFGPGTRLTVL.